The T cell receptor (beta chain) under discussion was sequenced for a study of T cells after yellow fever vaccination. TCRdb analysed the 5' RACE reads with MiXCR anew, one entry per CDR3 protein. Here the sample spans about 400,000 distinct CDR3 sequences, about 6.2% being singletons. Whole-study findings and limits: Secondary responses were weaker yet peaked faster, day 5 versus 15.

This clonotype was counted many times. Its antigen is not known. The V end was cut by 3 bases, the J end by 2 bases, with 11 bases between. CDR3 length: 14 residues. The germline gives CDR1 MNHEY, CDR2 SMNVEV (reference sequence). V and J are TRBV27 and TRBJ2-7; possibly TRBD1 for D (5 bases). This receptor was taken from a man aged 25 to 40 who received the YFV17D yellow fever vaccine. The sample here was PBMCs, taken 5 days after the yellow fever booster vaccination. CDR3 sequence reads: CASSFSSGTYEQYF. CDR3 sequence (DNA): TGTGCCAGCAGTTTTTCTTCAGGGACCTACGAGCAGTACTTC.